These 26 T cell receptor beta chains share one sample of origin, sequenced in a study of beta chain features in type 1 diabetes. Reverse transcribing all isolated RNA meant expressed TCRB transcripts were sequenced. Method: immunoSEQ multiplex PCR; TCRdb's copy keeps in-frame clones and lacks some. There are a few hundred thousand clones in the sample; approximately 11% occur only once, and roughly 1.4% lies in the top ten. The specimen sequenced was central memory CD4+ T cells from blood. Receptor source: a young man in good health.

This clone was recorded a few times. J is TRBJ1-1 and V is TRBV30; possible D gene TRBD1, 5 bases. The CDR3 contains 16 residues. V lost 0 bases to trimming and J lost 4 bases, with 18 bases between them. Germline V gives CDR1 GTSNPN, CDR2 SVGIG (reference sequence). DNA for the CDR3: TGTGCCTGGAGTGTCCTCCCCCGGGGCAAAGTCACTGAAGCTTTCTTT. This sequence encodes CAWSVLPRGKVTEAFF.

This rearrangement joins TRBV9 to TRBJ1-4, with D possibly being TRBD1 (5 bases). Germline CDR1 is SGDLS and CDR2 is YYNGEE. This CDR3 has 14 amino acids. The germline V and J ends were trimmed by 4 bases and 4 bases, with 11 bases remaining between them. CDR3 protein: CASSLMGDNEKLFF. The DNA for the CDR3 is TGTGCCAGCAGCTTGATGGGGGATAATGAAAAACTGTTTTTT.

The chain couples TRBV2 to TRBJ1-3, with 7 bases identical to TRBD1. CDR3 length equals 13 residues. Per germline, CDR1 SNHLY and CDR2 FYNNEI. The V and J ends lost 0 bases and 12 bases, in that order; junction bases with no gene match: 5. The CDR3 DNA sequence: TGTGCCAGCAGTGAAGCGCGTCAGGGGGACATATATTTT. Translating gives CASSEARQGDIYF.

Notes on this clone: This same CDR3 is encoded by further DNA sequences in the sample. The chain employs TRBV30 and TRBJ2-7; tentatively, D is TRBD2 (5 bases). Deletions cut 6 bases from V and 4 bases from J, with 13 bases between. The CDR3 has 12 amino acids. Germline V gives CDR1 GTSNPN, CDR2 SVGIG (reference sequence). The CDR3 sequence: CACRGRAYEQYF. CDR3 coding DNA: TGTGCCTGTCGGGGAAGGGCGTACGAGCAGTACTTC.

The chain uses TRBV29-1 and TRBJ2-1, with no clear D. CDR3 length equals 11 residues. Germline-derived CDR1 and CDR2 are SQVTM and ANQGSEA. V was pared by 3 bases and J by 6 bases, with 6 bases between. CDR3 protein: CSVDWGNEQFF. For the CDR3, the DNA is TGCAGCGTTGATTGGGGCAATGAGCAGTTCTTC.

The chain recombines TRBV11-2 with TRBJ2-5, with D hard to call. Per the germline V gene, CDR1 is SGHAT and CDR2 is FQNNGV. V was pared by 4 bases and J by 0 bases, with 3 bases between. The CDR3 is made up of 12 amino acids. The CDR3 DNA follows: TGTGCCAGCAGCTCATACCAAGAGACCCAGTACTTC. It is translated as CASSSYQETQYF. The variable domain in full, with the rest retrieved from reference TRBV11-2 and TRBJ2-5, is EAGVAQSPRYKIIEKRQSVAFWCNPISGHATLYWYQQILGQGPKLLIQFQNNGVVDDSQLPKDRFSAERLKGVDSTLKIQPAKLEDSAVYLCASSSYQETQYFGPGTRLLVL.

The chain joins TRBV5-1 to TRBJ2-5; the D is unclear. This CDR3 is 13 amino acids long. Trimming took off 1 base at V and 5 bases at J, with 9 bases between the two ends. CDR1 SGHRS and CDR2 YFSETQ come from the germline V gene. In DNA, the CDR3 is TGCGCCAGCAGCTTGATGTCCGGGGAGACCCAGTACTTC. Its translation: CASSLMSGETQYF.

This clone was picked up a small number of times. The V call is TRBV7-9, the J call TRBJ2-3, with a weak D call TRBD1 (6 bases). The length of the CDR3 is 13 residues. Per the germline V gene, CDR1 is SEHNR and CDR2 is FQNEAQ (reference sequence). Trimming took 2 bases from V and 10 from J, leaving 13 bases between them. Here the CDR3 DNA reads TGTGCCAGCAGCTTACATCGACAGGCAGCGCAGTATTTT. Amino acid sequence: CASSLHRQAAQYF.

This clone has a count of ten or more. V and J are TRBV9 and TRBJ2-5; D is unresolved. CDR3 length equals 13 residues. Germline V CDR1 and CDR2: SGDLS, YYNGEE. V was pared by 4 bases and J by 5 bases, with 12 bases between. CDR3 sequence reads: CASSTRDAETQYF. DNA for the CDR3: TGTGCCAGCAGCACGAGAGACGCGGAGACCCAGTACTTC.

This clone occurred a few times. CDR3: CASRRQVNTGELFF. DNA for the CDR3: TGTGCCAGCAGGAGACAGGTGAACACCGGGGAGCTGTTTTTT. The V and J genes are TRBV2 and TRBJ2-2, with D possibly TRBD1 on 6 matching bases. V was cut by 6 bases and J by 1 base, with 9 bases left in between. Per the germline V gene, CDR1 is SNHLY and CDR2 is FYNNEI. The CDR3 is 14 residues long.

This clone was found a few times. This chain joins TRBV6-6 and TRBJ2-3; 7 bases agree with TRBD1. This CDR3 comprises 14 residues. Germline V gives CDR1 MNHNY, CDR2 SVGAGI (reference sequence). V dropped 9 bases and J dropped 1; count of bases not matched to a gene: 7. The CDR3 loop is CASAAQGGTDTQYF. The CDR3 nucleotides are TGTGCCAGTGCCGCGCAGGGGGGCACAGATACGCAGTATTTT.

This clone was observed a few times. The genes are TRBV13 and TRBJ2-5; tentative D call: TRBD1 (5 bases). Between the trimmed V and J ends, which lost 4 bases and 1 base, there was a span of 10 bases. CDR3 length: 14 residues. Germline values: CDR1 PRHDT, CDR2 FYEKMQ (reference sequence). CDR3 coding DNA: TGTGCCAGCAGCTACGACAGAAGCCAAGAGACCCAGTACTTC. Translating gives CASSYDRSQETQYF.

This clone has more than one count but fewer than ten. Relative to the germline gene, one junction end is altered; a read error may explain this. The J gene is TRBJ2-7, the V gene TRBV30; tentative D call: TRBD1 (6 bases). Germline V gene data show CDR1 as GTSNPN and CDR2 as SVGIG (reference sequence). CDR3 length: 10 amino acids. The CDR3: CAWSVQGPCF. In nucleotides, the CDR3 is TGTGCCTGGAGTGTACAGGGACCCTGCTTC.

The V call is TRBV6-6, the J call TRBJ2-1, with 7 positions matching TRBD2. This CDR3 comprises 16 residues. V shed 5 bases, J shed 2 bases, and the junction held 9 bases outside the gene matches. Per the germline V gene, CDR1 is MNHNY and CDR2 is SVGAGI (reference sequence). CDR3 sequence (DNA): TGTGCCAGCAGTAACTTTCCGGGACTAACCTACAATGAGCAGTTCTTC. It encodes CASSNFPGLTYNEQFF.

This clone was recorded at least ten times. This sequence joins TRBV21-1 and TRBJ2-1; the D segment call TRBD2 is taken from the table without a DNA check. TRBV21-1 is a pseudogene. This CDR3 is built from 14 residues. Written as DNA, the CDR3 is TGTGCCAGCAGCACACCGGGATGGATCGGACGTAAGTTCTTC. This gives the protein CASSTPGWIGRKFF.

The V gene is TRBV7-9, the J gene TRBJ2-7; 8 bases align to TRBD2. With 8 bases clipped from V and 3 bases from J, the junction kept 15 bases outside the gene matches. The germline CDR1 and CDR2 sequences are SEHNR and FQNEAQ (reference sequence). The CDR3 consists of 16 residues. CDR3 in amino acids: CASGPIGTRYLYEQYF. CDR3 coding DNA: TGTGCCAGCGGCCCTATCGGGACTAGATATCTCTACGAGCAGTACTTC.

In its sample, this clone was seen a few times. This chain uses TRBV5-1 with TRBJ2-5, with D possibly being TRBD1 or TRBD2 (6 bases each). Trimming took off 1 base at V and 5 bases at J, with 12 bases between the two ends. The CDR3 extends over 14 amino acids. CDR1 SGHRS and CDR2 YFSETQ come from the germline V gene. The CDR3 sequence: CASSLPDSGETQYF. In DNA, the CDR3 is TGCGCCAGCAGCTTGCCGGACAGCGGGGAGACCCAGTACTTC.

This chain connects TRBV7-9 to TRBJ2-1; possible D gene TRBD1, 6 bases. V lost 1 base and J lost 5, with 15 bases in between. Germline V gives CDR1 SEHNR, CDR2 FQNEAQ (reference sequence). CDR3 length: 16 residues. The CDR3, as DNA: TGTGCCAGCAGCTTAGGTTTTGGACAGCGAAACAATGAGCAGTTCTTC. Amino acid sequence: CASSLGFGQRNNEQFF. Combining the CDR3 with reference TRBV7-9 and TRBJ2-1 gives the whole variable domain DTGVSQNPRHKITKRGQNVTFRCDPISEHNRLYWYRQTLGQGPEFLTYFQNEAQLEKSRLLSDRFSAERPKGSFSTLEIQRTEQGDSAMYLCASSLGFGQRNNEQFFGPGTRLTVL.

This clone was recorded a few times. This rearrangement joins TRBV15 to TRBJ2-1; TRBD2 matches at 13 bases. This CDR3 is 16 amino acids long. Looked up from germline, CDR1 is LNHNV and CDR2 is YYDKDF (reference sequence). With V trimmed by 6 bases and J by 4 bases, 6 bases remained unmatched. The DNA of the CDR3 is TGTGCCACCAGTCCGGGACTAGCGGGAAGGTACAATGAGCAGTTCTTC. It is translated as CATSPGLAGRYNEQFF.

The V gene is TRBV7-2, the J gene TRBJ2-7, with D perhaps TRBD1 (6 bases). V lost 5 bases, J lost 2 bases, and 13 bases lay in between. This CDR3 contains 14 residues. Germline values: CDR1 SGHTA, CDR2 FQGNSA. In DNA, the CDR3 is TGTGCCAGCAGCGCGACCAGGGGTCCCTACGAGCAGTACTTC. It encodes CASSATRGPYEQYF.

In DNA form, the CDR3 reads TGCGCCAGCAGTGATGGCGGGAGAGCCTACGAGCAGTACTTC. It encodes CASSDGGRAYEQYF. This chain connects TRBV10-1 to TRBJ2-7, with 7 positions matching TRBD2. The J segment lost 2 bases and the V segment lost 3 bases, leaving 4 bases of the junction unmatched. CDR3 size: 14 residues. Germline lookup yields CDR1 WNHNN and CDR2 SYGVQD (reference sequence).

This clone has a handful of counts. This likely traces to a read error, being one base from a far larger clone. This chain uses TRBV2 with TRBJ2-3; D is undetermined. CDR1 SNHLY and CDR2 FYNNEI come from the germline V gene. This CDR3 contains 13 residues. V lost 5 bases and J 1 base, leaving 7 bases between the germline ends. The CDR3 DNA follows: TGTGCCAGCAGTACCCAGGGCACAGATACGCAGTATTTT. The encoded protein is CASSTQGTDTQYF.

This clone showed up just a few times. The rearrangement uses TRBV10-3 and TRBJ2-7; no clear D. V lost 2 bases, J lost 3 bases, and 5 bases lay in between. Germline V gene data show CDR1 as ENHRY and CDR2 as SYGVKD. CDR3 length: 12 residues. CDR3 sequence: CAISERSYEQYF. CDR3 DNA: TGTGCCATCAGTGAGCGTAGCTACGAGCAGTACTTC.

This clone was picked up a small number of times. J is TRBJ2-5 and V is TRBV5-1, with TRBD1 identical over 8 bases. Germline V gene lookup returns CDR1 SGHRS and CDR2 YFSETQ. This CDR3 spans 14 amino acids. Trimming cost V 2 bases and J 3 bases; bases outside gene matches: 3. The CDR3, as DNA: TGCGCCAGCAGCTTCGGGACAGGCGAAGAGACCCAGTACTTC. Amino acids: CASSFGTGEETQYF.

The rearrangement joins TRBV30 to TRBJ1-2; the match to TRBD1 covers 7 bases. V lost 3 bases to trimming and J lost 5 bases; unmatched junction nucleotides: 9. This CDR3 region has 14 residues. Per the germline V gene, CDR1 is GTSNPN and CDR2 is SVGIG (reference sequence). The chain's CDR3 is CAWSFGQDEYGYTF. The CDR3 nucleotides are TGTGCCTGGAGCTTCGGACAGGACGAATATGGCTACACCTTC.

The chain is built from TRBV11-2 and TRBJ2-2; D tentatively fits TRBD1 or TRBD2 (5 bases each). V was clipped by 6 bases and J by 5 bases, with 16 bases between them. CDR3 length equals 15 residues. Germline V gene lookup returns CDR1 SGHAT and CDR2 FQNNGV. CDR3: CASRAGTRGTGELFF. CDR3 nucleotides: TGTGCCAGCAGGGCCGGGACCCGGGGAACCGGGGAGCTGTTTTTT.